This entry lists 30 T cell receptor beta chains sequenced from one sample in a study of cytomegalovirus exposure and HLA in healthy donors. Researchers ran the PCR with 60 Vbeta and 13 Jbeta primers. TCRdb's copy holds only in-frame clones and misses some; the assay was immunoSEQ multiplex PCR. Of 75,000 to 100,000 clones listed, roughly 76% are singletons. The sample taken for sequencing was PBMCs. The source is a middle-aged man in good health and CMV-seronegative.

The rearrangement joins TRBV27 to TRBJ2-5; 8 bases agree with TRBD2. Germline V gene data show CDR1 as MNHEY and CDR2 as SMNVEV (reference sequence). Trimming took 3 bases from V and 10 from J; bases not matched to a gene: 7. CDR3 size: 13 residues. CDR3 residues: CASSFYYGRDQYF. For the CDR3, the DNA is TGTGCCAGCAGTTTCTACTACGGGAGGGACCAGTACTTC.

A single count supports this clone. The V gene is TRBV27, the J gene TRBJ1-3; no reliable D call. With 2 bases removed from V and 1 base from J, the gap between germline ends came to 6 bases. Germline CDR1 reads MNHEY; CDR2 reads SMNVEV (reference sequence). The CDR3 has 14 amino acids. CDR3 coding DNA: TGTGCCAGCAGTTTAAGACATTCTGGAAACACCATATATTTT. This codes for CASSLRHSGNTIYF.

This chain connects TRBV4-1 to TRBJ2-1; TRBD2 agrees at 10 bases. The CDR3 consists of 16 residues. J was trimmed by 4 bases and V by 2 bases; bases with no gene match: 5. Looked up from germline, CDR1 is MGHRA and CDR2 is YSYEKL. The CDR3 here is CASSQRAGGLYNEQFF. The CDR3 nucleotides read TGCGCCAGCAGCCAACGAGCGGGGGGGTTGTACAATGAGCAGTTCTTC.

The chain carries TRBV28 and TRBJ2-7, with D perhaps matching TRBD1 (6 bases). The ends were cut back, 7 bases at V and 2 bases at J, with 18 bases in the middle. The CDR3 contains 15 residues. Germline CDR1 and CDR2: MDHEN and SYDVKM. This CDR3 reads CASTTLSTGAYEQYF. The CDR3 DNA sequence: TGTGCCAGCACCACGTTGTCGACAGGTGCCTACGAGCAGTACTTC.

The chain employs TRBV6-1 and TRBJ1-5, with TRBD1 matching 7 bases. V dropped 1 base and J dropped 2; count of bases not matched to a gene: 5. The germline V gene encodes CDR1 MNHNS and CDR2 SASEGT. The CDR3 spans 16 residues. CDR3 residues: CASSEGYRGRNQPQHF. CDR3 bases: TGTGCCAGCAGTGAAGGTTACAGGGGACGCAATCAGCCCCAGCATTTT.

V is TRBV28 and J is TRBJ1-1, with 10 nucleotides matching TRBD1. The CDR3 has 15 residues. With 6 bases clipped from V and 0 bases from J, the junction kept 4 bases outside the gene matches. From germline, CDR1 is MDHEN and CDR2 SYDVKM. CDR3 region: CASRWTGGVNTEAFF. The CDR3 DNA reads TGTGCCAGCAGGTGGACAGGGGGGGTGAACACTGAAGCTTTCTTT.

V and J are TRBV6-5 and TRBJ2-7; 9 positions match TRBD1. The V and J ends lost 2 bases and 0 bases, in that order; junction bases with no gene match: 2. The CDR3 runs to 15 residues. CDR1 and CDR2 from the germline V gene are MNHEY and SVGAGI. DNA for the CDR3: TGTGCCAGCAGTTACGGACAGGGGAGCTCCTACGAGCAGTACTTC. As protein: CASSYGQGSSYEQYF.

The chain carries TRBV5-6 and TRBJ2-3, with D possibly matching TRBD2 (5 bases). This CDR3 spans 15 amino acids. Germline V CDR1 and CDR2: SGHDT, YYEEEE. V lost 4 bases, J lost 5 bases, and 17 bases lay in between. CDR3 sequence reads: CASSPGGFGVDTQYF. In DNA form, the CDR3 reads TGTGCCAGCAGCCCCGGAGGCTTTGGGGTAGATACGCAGTATTTT. Full variable domain (rest looked up from reference TRBV5-6 and TRBJ2-3): DAGVTQSPTHLIKTRGQQVTLRCSPKSGHDTVSWYQQALGQGPQFIFQYYEEEERQRGNFPDRFSGHQFPNYSSELNVNALLLGDSALYLCASSPGGFGVDTQYFGPGTRLTVL.

This clone has only a few counts. This chain joins TRBV6-5 and TRBJ2-3, with 7 bases matching TRBD1. The CDR3 runs to 13 residues. In germline, CDR1 is MNHEY, CDR2 SVGAGI. V gave up 6 bases and J gave up 1 base; unmatched junction bases: 1. In DNA form, the CDR3 reads TGTGCCAGCAGAGGGACAGGCACAGATACGCAGTATTTT. It specifies CASRGTGTDTQYF.

This clone was seen a handful of times. The chain is built from TRBV4-2 and TRBJ1-1; D remains unclear. The germline V and J ends were trimmed by 2 bases and 3 bases, with 13 bases remaining between them. The CDR3 length is 15 residues. Germline loops: CDR1 LGHNA, CDR2 YNFKEQ. CDR3 sequence: CASSQRDGGYTEAFF. For the CDR3, the DNA is TGTGCCAGCAGCCAACGAGACGGAGGGTACACTGAAGCTTTCTTT.

This chain links TRBV10-3 with TRBJ1-5, with D hard to call. From germline, CDR1 is ENHRY and CDR2 SYGVKD. The CDR3 covers 13 residues. The V and J ends lost 8 bases and 6 bases respectively, with 14 bases between them. The CDR3 DNA is TGTGCCATCGGATCCGGGTTCAGTCAGCCCCAGCATTTT. It codes for CAIGSGFSQPQHF.

The chain has TRBV7-9 and TRBJ2-1; no clear D. This CDR3 is 14 amino acids long. Germline lookup yields CDR1 SEHNR and CDR2 FQNEAQ (reference sequence). The V end was cut by 1 base, the J end by 4 bases, with 8 bases between. The CDR3 nucleotides read TGTGCCAGCAGCTTAGTTTCGCGATACAATGAGCAGTTCTTC. It yields the protein CASSLVSRYNEQFF. Combining the CDR3 with reference TRBV7-9 and TRBJ2-1 gives the whole variable domain DTGVSQNPRHKITKRGQNVTFRCDPISEHNRLYWYRQTLGQGPEFLTYFQNEAQLEKSRLLSDRFSAERPKGSFSTLEIQRTEQGDSAMYLCASSLVSRYNEQFFGPGTRLTVL.

The V and J genes are TRBV9 and TRBJ1-3; D perhaps matches TRBD1 (6 bases). V was trimmed by 3 bases and J by 4 bases, leaving 17 bases between them. This CDR3 has 16 residues. The germline CDR1 and CDR2 sequences are SGDLS and YYNGEE. The CDR3 loop is CASSERTVREGNTIYF. The DNA of the CDR3 is TGTGCCAGCAGCGAGAGGACAGTGCGTGAAGGAAACACCATATATTTT.

V and J are TRBV18 and TRBJ1-1; 11 bases line up with TRBD1. Germline V gives CDR1 KGHSH, CDR2 LQKENI. Trimming removed 6 bases from V and 6 bases from J; junction bases left unmatched: 3. CDR3 length: 13 residues. In DNA, the CDR3 is TGTGCCAGCTCGTGGACAGGGGGCTCTGAAGCTTTCTTT. Translating gives CASSWTGGSEAFF.

The chain couples TRBV5-4 to TRBJ2-5, with D perhaps matching TRBD2 (6 bases). The J call may be incorrect, as the DNA end agrees better with TRBJ2-7. The CDR3 length is 15 residues. Germline CDR1 is SGHNT and CDR2 is YYREEE (reference sequence). Written as DNA, the CDR3 is TGTGCCAGCAGCTTGGGCGGGGCAAGCTCCTACGAGCAGTACTTC. Residues: CASSLGGASSYEQYF.

The chain couples TRBV4-1 to TRBJ2-5, with 10 bases lining up with TRBD2. The CDR3 runs 16 residues. The germline CDR1 and CDR2 sequences are MGHRA and YSYEKL. Trimming took 1 base from V and 5 from J; bases not matched to a gene: 7. The CDR3: CASSQGLAGGVETQYF. The CDR3 bases are TGCGCCAGCAGCCAAGGTTTAGCGGGGGGTGTCGAGACCCAGTACTTC.

Written as DNA, the CDR3 is TGTGCCAGCAGTTCGTATTTAACTAGCGGGGGCTACCAAGAGACCCAGTACTTC. Its translation: CASSSYLTSGGYQETQYF. This chain uses TRBV27 with TRBJ2-5; 11 bases match TRBD2. Germline trimming cut 4 bases from V and 0 bases from J; bases unmatched to any gene: 10. CDR1 is MNHEY and CDR2 is SMNVEV in the germline V gene (reference sequence). The CDR3 covers 18 residues.

CDR3 in DNA: TGTGCCAGCAGTGAAAAAACCGCGACAACAGATACGCAGTATTTT. Protein sequence: CASSEKTATTDTQYF. This rearrangement joins TRBV6-4 to TRBJ2-3; no reliable D call. The V and J ends lost 3 bases and 3 bases respectively, with 13 bases between them. Germline V gene data show CDR1 as MRHNA and CDR2 as SNTAGT. The CDR3 loop spans 15 amino acids.

The V and J genes are TRBV7-2 and TRBJ1-6; the D gene is possibly TRBD1 (6 bases). Trimming left V 2 bases short and J 9 bases short, with 14 bases between. Germline V gives CDR1 SGHTA, CDR2 FQGNSA. The CDR3 has 15 amino acids. In DNA form, the CDR3 reads TGTGCCAGCAGCTTATACACAGGGCAGGGTTCACCCCTCCACTTT. Its translation: CASSLYTGQGSPLHF.

J is TRBJ1-2 and V is TRBV5-4, with a weak D call TRBD1 (6 bases). Germline V CDR1 and CDR2: SGHNT, YYREEE (reference sequence). The CDR3 spans 16 residues. V was clipped by 6 bases and J by 4 bases, with 22 bases between them. The CDR3 coding sequence is TGTGCCAGCACCTACGGACAGAGGGAAGGCAGCTATGGCTACACCTTC. This codes for CASTYGQREGSYGYTF.

The chain joins TRBV6-6 to TRBJ2-1; D not resolved. Looked up from germline, CDR1 is MNHNY and CDR2 is SVGAGI (reference sequence). CDR3 length equals 13 residues. Trimming left V 0 bases short and J 8 bases short, with 8 bases between. The CDR3, as DNA: TGTGCCAGCAGTTACTCCCTCTATTATGAGCAGTTCTTC. As protein: CASSYSLYYEQFF.

The genes are TRBV7-8 and TRBJ2-7; D is possibly TRBD1 (5 bases). The germline V gene has CDR1 SGHVS and CDR2 FQNEAQ. This CDR3 is 14 amino acids long. V was shortened by 3 bases and J by 8 bases, with 17 bases between the two germline ends. CDR3 amino acids: CASSFDSLLTQQYF. CDR3 nucleotide sequence: TGTGCCAGCAGCTTCGACAGCCTACTTACGCAGCAGTACTTC.

This rearrangement joins TRBV5-1 to TRBJ2-3; 8 bases match TRBD2. Losses at the gene ends were 2 bases for V and 2 bases for J; bases not matched to a gene: 4. This CDR3 spans 15 amino acids. Germline CDR1 reads SGHRS; CDR2 reads YFSETQ. CDR3 DNA: TGCGCCAGCAGCTTTAGCGGGGCTTACACAGATACGCAGTATTTT. Translating gives CASSFSGAYTDTQYF.

V usage is TRBV10-3 and J usage is TRBJ2-3; 9 bases fit TRBD2. Germline V gene lookup returns CDR1 ENHRY and CDR2 SYGVKD. Unmatched junction bases numbered 0, after V lost 5 bases and J lost 0 bases. CDR3 size: 14 residues. In DNA form, the CDR3 reads TGTGCCATCAGTACTAGCGGGAGCACAGATACGCAGTATTTT. Protein sequence: CAISTSGSTDTQYF.

The genes are TRBV28 and TRBJ1-2; D is ambiguous. Trimming cost V 6 bases and J 4 bases, with 9 bases left between them. Germline loops: CDR1 MDHEN, CDR2 SYDVKM. This CDR3 contains 12 residues. Written as DNA, the CDR3 is TGTGCCAGCAGAGGAACGGGCTATGGCTACACCTTC. It is translated as CASRGTGYGYTF.

This clone was seen just once. The V call is TRBV7-9, the J call TRBJ2-7, with a possible D match to TRBD1 (6 bases). The CDR3 extends over 14 amino acids. Between the trimmed V and J ends, which lost 1 base and 10 bases, there was a span of 17 bases. The germline V gene has CDR1 SEHNR and CDR2 FQNEAQ (reference sequence). DNA of the CDR3: TGTGCCAGCAGCTTAGGGAGGACAGCCGAGATTCAGTACTTC. This translates into CASSLGRTAEIQYF. Full variable domain (remainder filled in from reference TRBV7-9 and TRBJ2-7): DTGVSQNPRHKITKRGQNVTFRCDPISEHNRLYWYRQTLGQGPEFLTYFQNEAQLEKSRLLSDRFSAERPKGSFSTLEIQRTEQGDSAMYLCASSLGRTAEIQYFGPGTRLTVT.

V usage is TRBV19 and J usage is TRBJ1-1; maybe TRBD1 (5 bases). V was clipped by 7 bases and J by 5 bases, with 11 bases between them. Germline V lookup: CDR1 LNHDA, CDR2 SQIVND (reference sequence). CDR3 length: 12 amino acids. The CDR3 here is CASNQGWTEAFF. CDR3 nucleotide sequence: TGTGCCAGTAACCAGGGTTGGACTGAAGCTTTCTTT.

This clone was seen a few times. V and J are TRBV19 and TRBJ2-1, with 8 bases fitting TRBD1. Germline CDR1 and CDR2: LNHDA and SQIVND (reference sequence). The CDR3 is made up of 16 amino acids. The V and J ends lost 7 bases and 8 bases, in that order; junction bases with no gene match: 16. The CDR3 spells CASTPRPGQGEHEQFF. In DNA form, the CDR3 reads TGTGCCAGTACCCCCCGGCCTGGACAGGGTGAGCATGAGCAGTTCTTC.

V and J are TRBV12-5 and TRBJ2-5; perhaps TRBD1 as D (6 bases). CDR3 size: 15 residues. V was pared by 6 bases and J by 4 bases, with 18 bases between. Germline V gene data show CDR1 as LGHNT and CDR2 as FRNRAP. The chain's CDR3 is CASGLASGDLETQYF. DNA of the CDR3: TGTGCTAGTGGCCTGGCTTCAGGGGATCTAGAGACCCAGTACTTC.

This clone was seen once. This CDR3 is also generated by other DNA sequences in the sample. V and J are TRBV7-2 and TRBJ2-5, with D perhaps matching TRBD2 (5 bases). V lost 2 bases, J lost 4 bases, and 8 bases lay in between. The V gene's germline CDR1 is SGHTA and CDR2 FQGNSA. The CDR3 is 13 amino acids. CDR3 in amino acids: CASSLLASETQYF. Written as DNA, the CDR3 is TGTGCCAGCAGCTTACTAGCTTCAGAGACCCAGTACTTC.